What follows are 25 T cell receptor beta chains derived from one specimen sequenced in a study of PD-L1 blockade in urothelial cancer (dated by TCRdb to 2016 to 2017). Reading the label with the study, this specimen's time point is: pretreatment peripheral blood. The receptor library was made with the immunoSEQ multiplex PCR assay. As stored in TCRdb, this immuneACCESS dataset retains in-frame rearrangements with V and J assigned. A fraction of the clones does not appear; measured against another copy, unresolved V genes explain less than half of the discrepancy, and the remainder lacks a known reason. The sample includes some 52,000 clones, with approximately 77% observed a single time. The ten top clones hold over 4% of the sample. The sequencing used PBMCs, collected around atezolizumab (anti-PD-L1) treatment. The receptors originated from a man between 65 and 79 years old with urothelial cancer.

The chain carries TRBV6-5 and TRBJ2-1; D uncertain. The CDR3 is 11 residues long. In germline, CDR1 is MNHEY, CDR2 SVGAGI. V was cut by 6 bases and J by 9 bases, with 9 bases left in between. The CDR3 protein is CASRRGGEQFF. The CDR3 region has the DNA TGTGCCAGCAGGAGAGGTGGTGAGCAGTTCTTC.

This chain uses TRBV18 with TRBJ2-1; TRBD2 matches at 7 bases. CDR3 length: 15 amino acids. Per the germline V gene, CDR1 is KGHSH and CDR2 is LQKENI. V was clipped by 4 bases and J by 8 bases; unmatched bases: 11. DNA for the CDR3: TGTGCCAGCTCACAAGGGACTACGGCTCGCGATGAGCAGTTCTTC. Encoded protein: CASSQGTTARDEQFF.

The chain is built from TRBV2 and TRBJ2-2, with D possibly being TRBD1 (5 bases). The CDR3 extends over 12 amino acids. Germline loops: CDR1 SNHLY, CDR2 FYNNEI. Trimming left V 6 bases short and J 6 bases short, with 8 bases between. CDR3 in DNA: TGTGCCAGCAGGCGGACACCCGGGGAGCTGTTTTTT. Its translation: CASRRTPGELFF.

The rearrangement joins TRBV4-3 to TRBJ2-3, with D tentatively TRBD1 (5 bases). The V end lost 0 bases, the J end lost 6 bases, and 10 bases lay between the germline ends. The CDR3 contains 14 residues. Germline CDR1 and CDR2: LGHNA and YSLEER. The CDR3 here is CASSQDGARDTQYF. The CDR3 coding sequence is TGCGCCAGCAGCCAAGATGGGGCTCGGGATACGCAGTATTTT.

This clone counts as medium-sized (0.01 to 0.1%). This sequence joins TRBV9 and TRBJ2-3, with TRBD2 as a possible D gene (5 bases). Deletions cut 0 bases from V and 4 bases from J, with 9 bases between. Germline V gene sequence: CDR1 SGDLS, CDR2 YYNGEE. There are 14 residues in the CDR3. The CDR3 sequence is CASSVAGYADTQYF. CDR3 DNA sequence: TGTGCCAGCAGCGTAGCGGGGTACGCAGATACGCAGTATTTT.

V gene TRBV6-1 combines with J gene TRBJ2-5; TRBD1 matches at 8 bases. CDR3 length: 16 residues. Trimming at V came to 4 bases and at J to 5 bases, leaving 12 bases not matched to a gene. The germline V gene encodes CDR1 MNHNS and CDR2 SASEGT. The CDR3 nucleotides are TGTGCCAGCAGTGTTAGGAGGCCAGGGGGCATGGAGACCCAGTACTTC. Amino acids: CASSVRRPGGMETQYF.

This clone has a count of ten or more. The genes are TRBV7-2 and TRBJ2-1, with TRBD2 as a possible D gene (5 bases). CDR1 and CDR2 (germline): SGHTA, FQGNSA. The V gene lost 6 bases and the J gene lost 5 bases, with 11 bases spanning the gap. The CDR3 loop spans 13 amino acids. The CDR3 protein is CASRLALNNEQFF. CDR3 nucleotide sequence: TGTGCCAGCAGGCTAGCCCTCAACAATGAGCAGTTCTTC.

J is TRBJ2-2 and V is TRBV7-2; D possibly corresponds to TRBD1 (7 bases). Trimming left V 5 bases short and J 4 bases short, with 17 bases between. CDR1 and CDR2 from the germline V gene are SGHTA and FQGNSA. The CDR3 spans 16 residues. The CDR3 coding sequence is TGTGCCAGCAGCCTACTTTCAGGGGGACTCACCGGGGAGCTGTTTTTT. This sequence encodes CASSLLSGGLTGELFF.

This clone was detected only once. The chain employs TRBV29-1 and TRBJ2-3; a possible D gene is TRBD2 (5 bases). The germline gives CDR1 SQVTM, CDR2 ANQGSEA. Trimming took off 4 bases at V and 6 bases at J, with 14 bases between the two ends. The CDR3 length is 13 residues. CDR3 amino acids: CSVVLAGGDTQYF. The CDR3 bases are TGCAGCGTTGTGCTAGCTGGTGGGGATACGCAGTATTTT.

V gene TRBV5-1 combines with J gene TRBJ2-7; 12 bases align to TRBD2. The CDR3 is made up of 15 amino acids. The trim removed 4 bases at V and 2 bases at J, leaving 4 bases unmatched. Germline CDR1 SGHRS, CDR2 YFSETQ. CDR3 bases: TGCGCCAGCAGCCAACTAGCGGGAGGTCCCTACGAGCAGTACTTC. Protein: CASSQLAGGPYEQYF.

This clone was detected many times. The rearrangement uses TRBV25-1 and TRBJ1-4, with 8 bases aligning to TRBD1. CDR1 is MGHDK, CDR2 SYGVNS, per germline. Trimming at V came to 4 bases and at J to 7 bases, leaving 8 bases not matched to a gene. This CDR3 comprises 15 residues. The CDR3 DNA follows: TGTGCCAGCAGTGTCCCGGGACAGGAGGGTGAAAAACTGTTTTTT. This codes for CASSVPGQEGEKLFF.

This clone has only one observation. The chain couples TRBV9 to TRBJ2-1, with D tentatively TRBD2 (6 bases). Trimming stripped 3 bases from V and 7 bases from J, with 14 bases between. Germline CDR1 SGDLS, CDR2 YYNGEE. This CDR3 is built from 14 residues. The CDR3 reads CASSARRASNEQFF. CDR3 DNA sequence: TGTGCCAGCAGCGCCCGGAGGGCTTCGAATGAGCAGTTCTTC.

The V call is TRBV5-1, the J call TRBJ2-2; 12 bases line up with TRBD2. V shed 6 bases and J 7 bases; nucleotides not matched to a gene: 10. Germline V gene lookup returns CDR1 SGHRS and CDR2 YFSETQ. The CDR3 has 16 amino acids. For the CDR3, the DNA is TGCGCCAGCACTTTATCGACTAGCGGGAGCAGCGGGGAGCTGTTTTTT. Amino acid sequence: CASTLSTSGSSGELFF.

This chain links TRBV15 with TRBJ2-3; 9 positions match TRBD1. Germline CDR1 is LNHNV and CDR2 is YYDKDF (reference sequence). This CDR3 spans 16 amino acids. V gave up 0 bases and J gave up 4 bases; unmatched junction bases: 5. The CDR3 DNA is TGTGCCACCAGCAGAGATGACAGGGGGTTGGCAGATACGCAGTATTTT. Its translation is CATSRDDRGLADTQYF.

The rearrangement uses TRBV18 and TRBJ2-1; TRBD2 matches at 10 bases. The V and J ends lost 1 base and 7 bases, in that order; junction bases with no gene match: 10. The CDR3 runs 17 residues. Germline lookup yields CDR1 KGHSH and CDR2 LQKENI. CDR3 coding DNA: TGTGCCAGCTCACCACGGTTGGGGGCTAGCGGGAGTAATGAGCAGTTCTTC. Translated: CASSPRLGASGSNEQFF.

This clone has more than one count but fewer than ten. The rearrangement joins TRBV4-1 to TRBJ2-7; D possibly corresponds to TRBD1 (5 bases). The CDR3 spans 14 residues. Germline CDR1 and CDR2: MGHRA and YSYEKL. V shed 0 bases and J shed 6 bases, with 12 bases lying between them. CDR3 sequence (DNA): TGCGCCAGCAGCCAAGATATCAGGGTGGCCGAGCAGTACTTC. Translated, it gives CASSQDIRVAEQYF.

This chain joins TRBV7-8 and TRBJ2-5; D uncertain. The CDR3 consists of 14 residues. V was trimmed by 1 base and J by 2 bases, leaving 8 bases between them. CDR1 is SGHVS, CDR2 FQNEAQ, per germline. CDR3 sequence reads: CASSLGFEQETQYF. CDR3 in DNA: TGTGCCAGCAGCTTAGGCTTTGAGCAAGAGACCCAGTACTTC.

This clone was observed a few times. The rearrangement uses TRBV11-3 and TRBJ1-1, with 8 bases fitting TRBD1. Germline CDR1 and CDR2: SGHNT and YENEEA. V lost 3 bases, J lost 11 bases, and 8 bases stayed unmatched. There are 13 residues in the CDR3. CDR3 residues: CASSFTQGGLAFF. CDR3 bases: TGTGCCAGCAGCTTTACACAGGGGGGTTTGGCTTTCTTT.

This clone was detected a few times. The V call is TRBV28, the J call TRBJ1-2; D unclear. The CDR3 has 12 residues. Germline V gene sequence: CDR1 MDHEN, CDR2 SYDVKM. V dropped 2 bases and J dropped 4 bases, with 5 bases sitting between them. Here the CDR3 reads CASSLEGYGYTF. CDR3 DNA sequence: TGTGCCAGCAGTTTAGAGGGCTATGGCTACACCTTC.

This chain uses TRBV7-2 with TRBJ2-7; perhaps TRBD1 as D (5 bases). This CDR3 spans 14 amino acids. Germline values: CDR1 SGHTA, CDR2 FQGNSA. V dropped 5 bases and J dropped 6 bases, with 17 bases sitting between them. The CDR3 region has the DNA TGTGCCAGCAGCGCGAGCAGGGTAACTGGCGAGCAGTACTTC. This encodes CASSASRVTGEQYF. Full variable domain (missing parts from reference TRBV7-2 and TRBJ2-7): GAGVSQSPSNKVTEKGKDVELRCDPISGHTALYWYRQSLGQGLEFLIYFQGNSAPDKSGLPSDRFSAERTGGSVSTLTIQRTQQEDSAVYLCASSASRVTGEQYFGPGTRLTVT.

This CDR3 reads CASSLGQVGNQPQHF. CDR3 nucleotide sequence: TGTGCCAGCAGCTTAGGGCAGGTCGGCAATCAGCCCCAGCATTTT. This sequence joins TRBV7-2 and TRBJ1-5; D is undetermined. CDR3 length: 15 residues. Trimming stripped 1 base from V and 2 bases from J, with 9 bases between. From germline, CDR1 is SGHTA and CDR2 FQGNSA.

About this clone: Relative to the germline gene, one junction end is altered; a read error may explain this. The chain uses TRBV10-3 and TRBJ2-7; tentative D call: TRBD1 (5 bases). Germline-derived CDR1 and CDR2 are ENHRY and SYGVKD. The length of the CDR3 is 13 residues. DNA for the CDR3: TGTGCCATCAGTGAACAGGAGCCCTACGAGCAGTACTTT. Translation gives CAISEQEPYEQYF.

This clone was picked up a small number of times. The V gene is TRBV11-3, the J gene TRBJ2-2, with a possible D match to TRBD1 (5 bases). Trimming cost V 4 bases and J 5 bases, with 11 bases left between them. Germline V gene lookup returns CDR1 SGHNT and CDR2 YENEEA. This CDR3 spans 14 amino acids. CDR3 nucleotide sequence: TGTGCCAGCAGCTCAACAGGAATTACCGGGGAGCTGTTTTTT. Protein: CASSSTGITGELFF.

The J gene is TRBJ1-1, the V gene TRBV6-6, with TRBD1 as a possible D gene (5 bases). The germline V gene encodes CDR1 MNHNY and CDR2 SVGAGI (reference sequence). The CDR3 consists of 14 residues. The ends were cut back, 6 bases at V and 1 base at J, with 12 bases in the middle. The CDR3 is CASSPPGGNTEAFF. For the CDR3, the DNA is TGTGCCAGCAGCCCACCCGGGGGGAACACTGAAGCTTTCTTT.

The CDR3 nucleotides read TGTGCCTGGAGTGTTAGGGAGGACCACTACAATGAGCAGTTCTTC. Translating it yields CAWSVREDHYNEQFF. The rearrangement links TRBV30 to TRBJ2-1, with D maybe TRBD2 (6 bases). With 0 bases removed from V and 3 bases from J, the gap between germline ends came to 12 bases. Germline CDR1 reads GTSNPN; CDR2 reads SVGIG (reference sequence). This CDR3 has 15 residues.